The clone carrying this T cell receptor (beta chain) was observed a handful of times. Its target is unknown. This sample is drawn from a study of cytomegalovirus exposure and HLA in healthy donors. The table came from immunoSEQ multiplex PCR; TCRdb's copy has only in-frame clones and leaves some out. The sample yields some 150,000 clones, just under 90% seen once. General study findings and limits: Most TCR sequences were uncommon, yet certain public TCRs appeared in many donors.

The donors were in the roughly 130-subject validation cohort; that cohort was separate from the roughly 700-subject first cohort. Germline CDR1 is MRHNA and CDR2 is SNTAGT. This CDR3 spans 14 amino acids. The V gene lost 0 bases and the J gene lost 6 bases, with 11 bases spanning the gap. The gene calls are TRBV6-4 and TRBJ1-2; no firm D call. The sequenced sample was PBMCs. The origin of this receptor is a woman in her twenties or thirties in good health and CMV-seronegative. The CDR3 sequence is CASSDSDSGHGYTF. The CDR3 DNA is TGTGCCAGCAGTGACTCGGATTCGGGTCATGGCTACACCTTC.